This T cell receptor beta chain emerged from a study of beta chain features in type 1 diabetes. About the research overall: The number of sorted cells examined across all samples was 107,917,701.

Study-wide findings and caveats: Within each of all four CD4+ subsets, Type 1 diabetes patients had TCRB CDR3s that were moderately but significantly shorter. For patients, the naive, central memory and Treg TCRB repertoires appeared more alike than for healthy donors.

Comments on this clone: Its antigen is currently unknown.

Each of the CD4+ naive, central memory, regulatory and stem cell-like memory populations was sorted via CD45RO/CCR7/CD25/CD127/CD95/CD27. Without exception, sorted populations had purity beyond 95%. Sequencing targeted expressed TCRB transcripts, as all isolated RNA had been reverse transcribed. TCRdb's copy holds only in-frame clones and misses some; the assay was immunoSEQ multiplex PCR. The table includes about 400,000 clones, roughly an eighth detected once. The receptor's source is a woman aged 18-29 years with type 1 diabetes. Material: naive CD4+ T cells from blood.

The CDR3 DNA reads as TGTGCCAGCTCGCCGACTAGTGTGAATGAGCAGTTCTTC. Protein sequence: CASSPTSVNEQFF. The rearrangement uses TRBV18 and TRBJ2-1, with D possibly matching TRBD2 (6 bases). Trimming stripped 6 bases from V and 7 bases from J, with 13 bases between. Looked up from germline, CDR1 is KGHSH and CDR2 is LQKENI. CDR3 length: 13 residues.